This T cell receptor beta chain was captured by sequencing in a study of shared clonotypes between healthy human individuals. Generated by immunoSEQ multiplex PCR, the TCRdb table keeps only in-frame clones and is missing some. Among over 2 million clones listed, 85% to 95% were seen once. From CD4+ cells came CD45RA+ naive and CD45RA-negative memory subsets. The material sequenced was naive CD4+ T cells sorted from blood. The subset: CD45RA+ positively selected. The source is a man younger than 35 in good health.

The CDR3 nucleotides are TGCGCCAGCAGCTTAGGCTCTAGGGAGGGGCTAAATGGCTACACCTTC. Its translation is CASSLGSREGLNGYTF. This chain connects TRBV5-1 to TRBJ1-2; tentative D call: TRBD1 (5 bases). Deletions cut 2 bases from V and 6 bases from J, with 20 bases between. Germline V gene lookup returns CDR1 SGHRS and CDR2 YFSETQ. This CDR3 region has 16 residues.